This T cell receptor beta chain is drawn from a study of shared clonotypes between healthy human individuals. Study background: Per donor, three plates held CD4 naive cells, three held CD4 memory, two held CD8 naive and one held CD8 memory.

Profiled with immunoSEQ multiplex PCR; TCRdb holds only in-frame clones, not every one. Among 2 million to 2.5 million clones listed, approximately 93% were seen once. V was clipped by 3 bases and J by 8 bases, with 25 bases between them. Germline V lookup: CDR1 SGHDN, CDR2 FVKESK. This CDR3 is 17 amino acids long. Study-level findings and limits: When compared with the clonotypes that were shared by all four sorted-subset donors, the non-shared clonotypes turned out to have lower generation probabilities.

Of note for this clone: Its antigen is unidentified.

The clonotype was recovered from a man between 18 and 29 years old in good health. Some clones in this sample may be carry-over from other donors' samples. The gene calls are TRBV14 and TRBJ1-2; D is undetermined. The sample taken for sequencing was naive CD4+ T cells from PBMCs. The subset was: CD45RA+ positively selected. In DNA, the CDR3 is TGTGCCAGCAGCCACATCAGCCGGCCGGAGGGCGGGCAGGGCTACACCTTC. It translates to CASSHISRPEGGQGYTF.